This TCR beta chain was obtained from a study of persistence of HIV-infected CD4 T cells. The CDR3 runs 18 residues. CDR1 and CDR2 (germline): LGHDT, YNNKEL (reference sequence). Trimming cost V 1 base and J 2 bases; bases outside gene matches: 11. The immunoSEQ assay was version 4, run in survey mode. Some clones are missing from TCRdb's copy, which holds only in-frame ones; the method was immunoSEQ multiplex PCR. In the table there are 35,000 to 50,000 clones, 90% to 95% of which are singletons. Cells were stimulated nonspecifically with anti-CD3/anti-CD28 magnetic beads. CD4+ T cells upregulating both CD40 ligand and CD69 were sorted as responding cells. For at least 4 years, plasma HIV-1 RNA was undetectable (<50 copies/mL). About this clone: The target antigen is unknown.

The material sequenced was CD4+ T cells sorted from PBMCs after roughly 18-hour stimulation, taken from a patient who received antiretroviral therapy. The receptor's source is an adult man with HIV who was CMV-seropositive. The J gene is TRBJ2-3, the V gene TRBV3-1 (or the pseudogene TRBV3-2); 8 bases agree with TRBD2. CDR3 in DNA: TGTGCCAGCAGCCAAGGGTACTTGCGGGGGGCCAACACAGATACGCAGTATTTT. Translated, it gives CASSQGYLRGANTDTQYF.